This T cell receptor (beta chain) was recovered during a study of T cell clonality in common variable immunodeficiency. Aged roughly 9 to 65 years, CVID subjects averaged roughly 43 years old. The V and J ends lost 0 bases and 1 base, in that order; junction bases with no gene match: 5. The V gene's germline CDR1 is SGHRS and CDR2 YFSETQ. The CDR3 sequence is 16 residues long. Control and CVID samples contributed equal amounts of genomic DNA. The table came from immunoSEQ multiplex PCR; TCRdb's copy has only in-frame clones and leaves some out. The sample yields 40,000 or so clones, without any singletons. The study's findings and limits: Fewer deletions and N-nucleotide insertions were reportedly seen in common variable immunodeficiency TCR beta sequences.

This clone was seen ten or more times. Antigen unknown. The read stops 3 residues short of the end of the CDR3; the missing end is completed from the germline J gene. This receptor was taken from a human donor with common variable immunodeficiency. The rearrangement links TRBV5-1 to TRBJ2-7; 9 bases agree with TRBD2. The sequencing sample was made of peripheral blood mononuclear cells. CDR3 in amino acids: CASSLDGGLASYEQYF. The sequenced CDR3 bases are TGCGCCAGCAGCTTGGACGGGGGACTAGCTTCCTACGAG.